These 30 T cell receptor beta chains share one sample of origin, sequenced in a study of shared clonotypes between healthy human individuals. This table comes from immunoSEQ multiplex PCR, and its TCRdb copy is limited to in-frame clones, with some not included. The sample carries hundreds of thousands of clones, around two thirds recorded once. The sample taken for sequencing was memory CD4+ T cells sorted from blood. Subset here: CD45RA-negative fraction. The receptors were sampled from a woman aged 25 to 39 in good health.

The chain has TRBV18 and TRBJ1-1, with D maybe TRBD1 (5 bases). Trimming removed 6 bases from V and 4 bases from J, with 12 bases in between. CDR1 and CDR2 from the germline V gene are KGHSH and LQKENI. This CDR3 is 13 amino acids long. CDR3 coding DNA: TGTGCCAGCTCCCCCGACAGATTCACTGAAGCTTTCTTT. Amino acid sequence: CASSPDRFTEAFF.

The chain employs TRBV2 and TRBJ1-5; tentatively, D is TRBD1 (6 bases). V was trimmed by 6 bases and J by 9 bases, leaving 18 bases between them. This CDR3 contains 14 residues. Per the germline V gene, CDR1 is SNHLY and CDR2 is FYNNEI. The CDR3 sequence: CASSDRYLRRPQHF. The CDR3 DNA sequence: TGTGCCAGCAGCGACAGGTACCTTAGGCGGCCCCAGCATTTT.

The rearrangement joins TRBV5-1 to TRBJ1-1; tentative D call: TRBD1 (6 bases). V was pared by 1 base and J by 0 bases, with 19 bases between. Germline V gene lookup returns CDR1 SGHRS and CDR2 YFSETQ. The CDR3 extends over 18 amino acids. The CDR3 DNA sequence: TGCGCCAGCAGCTTGTTACCAACAGGGAGGGGATTGAACACTGAAGCTTTCTTT. As protein: CASSLLPTGRGLNTEAFF.

The chain combines TRBV19 with TRBJ2-1; the D is unclear. V was pared by 3 bases and J by 7 bases, with 7 bases between. This CDR3 region has 12 residues. In germline, CDR1 is LNHDA, CDR2 SQIVND (reference sequence). The CDR3 nucleotides read TGTGCCAGTAGTATCCTAGGGAATGAGCAGTTCTTC. Its translation is CASSILGNEQFF. Full variable domain (remainder filled in from reference TRBV19 and TRBJ2-1): DGGITQSPKYLFRKEGQNVTLSCEQNLNHDAMYWYRQDPGQGLRLIYYSQIVNDFQKGDIAEGYSVSREKKESFPLTVTSAQKNPTAFYLCASSILGNEQFFGPGTRLTVL.

The V and J genes are TRBV27 and TRBJ2-2; D is ambiguous. Germline assignment: CDR1 MNHEY and CDR2 SMNVEV (reference sequence). The CDR3 covers 13 residues. V shed 6 bases and J shed 6 bases, with 11 bases lying between them. CDR3 bases: TGTGCCAGCAGATCCTACGGTTCCGGGGAGCTGTTTTTT. Translating gives CASRSYGSGELFF.

J is TRBJ1-5 and V is TRBV2; D is possibly TRBD1 (5 bases). CDR3 length: 14 amino acids. Germline V lookup: CDR1 SNHLY, CDR2 FYNNEI. V lost 6 bases and J 1 base, leaving 10 bases between the germline ends. For the CDR3, the DNA is TGTGCCAGCAGGGAGGGGATAAGCAATCAGCCCCAGCATTTT. Its protein is CASREGISNQPQHF.

A few counts support this clone. The rearrangement joins TRBV28 to TRBJ2-7; TRBD1 aligns across 8 bases. The CDR3 is made up of 13 amino acids. With V trimmed by 6 bases and J by 3 bases, 4 bases remained unmatched. The germline CDR1 and CDR2 sequences are MDHEN and SYDVKM. The CDR3 spells CASSPGQDYEQYF. The CDR3 nucleotides read TGTGCCAGCAGCCCGGGACAGGACTACGAGCAGTACTTC.

V gene TRBV5-1 combines with J gene TRBJ2-5; TRBD1 might be the D (5 bases). The CDR3 covers 14 residues. V lost 0 bases, J lost 2 bases, and 8 bases lay in between. The germline CDR1 and CDR2 sequences are SGHRS and YFSETQ. CDR3 amino acids: CASSLVPGQETQYF. The CDR3 DNA is TGCGCCAGCAGCTTGGTGCCAGGGCAAGAGACCCAGTACTTC.

The chain combines TRBV30 with TRBJ2-3; D is perhaps TRBD1 or TRBD2 (5 bases each). The CDR3 runs to 12 residues. Germline V gives CDR1 GTSNPN, CDR2 SVGIG (reference sequence). V was trimmed by 3 bases and J by 6 bases, leaving 10 bases between them. The CDR3 region is CAWSGDADTQYF. CDR3 DNA: TGTGCCTGGAGCGGGGACGCCGATACGCAGTATTTT.

The chain recombines TRBV6-1 with TRBJ1-5; 9 positions match TRBD1. V lost 6 bases, J lost 4 bases, and 7 bases stayed unmatched. The germline gives CDR1 MNHNS, CDR2 SASEGT. The CDR3 covers 15 residues. CDR3 sequence: CASRAGQGGNQPQHF. CDR3 nucleotides: TGTGCCAGCAGAGCGGGACAGGGTGGGAATCAGCCCCAGCATTTT.

The chain couples TRBV11-2 to TRBJ1-1; D perhaps matches TRBD1 (6 bases). Germline-derived CDR1 and CDR2 are SGHAT and FQNNGV. V was cut by 3 bases and J by 2 bases, with 19 bases left in between. This CDR3 is built from 17 residues. Written as DNA, the CDR3 is TGTGCCAGCAGCTTGGAAACGCGGGGGGGGCTCAACACTGAAGCTTTCTTT. Its translation is CASSLETRGGLNTEAFF.

The chain employs TRBV19 and TRBJ1-2; 8 nucleotides match TRBD1. Germline CDR1 and CDR2: LNHDA and SQIVND (reference sequence). The CDR3 is 13 residues long. J was trimmed by 9 bases and V by 8 bases; bases with no gene match: 11. In nucleotides, the CDR3 is TGTGCCAGTCTCGTTGGGACAGGAGCCAGCTACACCTTC. It specifies CASLVGTGASYTF.

The chain has TRBV13 and TRBJ1-1, with 8 bases fitting TRBD1. The CDR3 spans 14 residues. Germline lookup yields CDR1 PRHDT and CDR2 FYEKMQ (reference sequence). After removal of 0 bases from V and 5 bases from J, the junction contained 2 bases not matched to a gene. CDR3 sequence (DNA): TGTGCCAGCAGCTTAGGTCGGACAGGGACTGAAGCTTTCTTT. Translation: CASSLGRTGTEAFF.

J is TRBJ1-2 and V is TRBV6-4; TRBD1 might be the D (6 bases). In germline, CDR1 is MRHNA, CDR2 SNTAGT. There are 17 residues in the CDR3. The V end lost 2 bases, the J end lost 4 bases, and 20 bases lay between the germline ends. In DNA, the CDR3 is TGTGCCAGCAGTGACGACAGGCTGCCCCCTCGAAGCTATGGCTACACCTTC. Translating it yields CASSDDRLPPRSYGYTF.

The chain is built from TRBV7-9 and TRBJ2-1; the D gene is possibly TRBD2 (6 bases). There are 15 residues in the CDR3. The germline V gene encodes CDR1 SEHNR and CDR2 FQNEAQ (reference sequence). Trimming stripped 4 bases from V and 7 bases from J, with 17 bases between. CDR3 nucleotides: TGTGCCAGCAGCTCTTCCGCGATCCTAGCGAATGAGCAGTTCTTC. Its protein is CASSSSAILANEQFF. Based on the CDR3 plus reference TRBV7-9 and TRBJ2-1, the full variable domain is DTGVSQNPRHKITKRGQNVTFRCDPISEHNRLYWYRQTLGQGPEFLTYFQNEAQLEKSRLLSDRFSAERPKGSFSTLEIQRTEQGDSAMYLCASSSSAILANEQFFGPGTRLTVL.

There are many counts of this clone. The chain combines TRBV7-2 with TRBJ1-5; D is uncertain. The V end was cut by 3 bases, the J end by 0 bases, with 6 bases between. The CDR3 totals 14 residues. Germline V gene lookup returns CDR1 SGHTA and CDR2 FQGNSA. The chain's CDR3 is CASSLTPSNQPQHF. In nucleotides, the CDR3 is TGTGCCAGCAGCTTGACCCCTAGCAATCAGCCCCAGCATTTT.

V and J are TRBV28 and TRBJ2-5; D is ambiguous. The length of the CDR3 is 13 residues. Germline assignment: CDR1 MDHEN and CDR2 SYDVKM. V dropped 6 bases and J dropped 4 bases, with 12 bases sitting between them. The CDR3 loop reads CASRTQVLETQYF. The CDR3 region has the DNA TGTGCCAGCAGGACCCAAGTTCTAGAGACCCAGTACTTC.

The DNA of the CDR3 is TGCGCCAGCAGCTTGTTCAGGTCACCCGGGGAGCTGTTTTTT. This sequence encodes CASSLFRSPGELFF. The V call is TRBV5-1, the J call TRBJ2-2, with D unresolved. Germline V gene lookup returns CDR1 SGHRS and CDR2 YFSETQ. Trimming stripped 1 base from V and 6 bases from J, with 10 bases between. This CDR3 contains 14 residues.

The rearrangement uses TRBV13 and TRBJ1-1; TRBD1 agrees at 9 bases. The CDR3 length is 15 residues. Germline trimming cut 5 bases from V and 5 bases from J; bases unmatched to any gene: 9. CDR1 is PRHDT and CDR2 is FYEKMQ in the germline V gene (reference sequence). This CDR3 is CASSPGTGSWTEAFF. As DNA, the CDR3 is TGTGCCAGCAGCCCCGGGACAGGGTCGTGGACTGAAGCTTTCTTT.

This chain links TRBV12-5 with TRBJ2-2, with a weak D call TRBD1 (7 bases). Trimming shortened V by 5 bases and J by 4 bases, and 23 bases separated the two germline ends. CDR3 length: 18 amino acids. The germline V gene encodes CDR1 LGHNT and CDR2 FRNRAP. This chain's CDR3 is CASGQTRGDRASTGELFF. DNA for the CDR3: TGTGCTAGTGGTCAGACTAGAGGTGACAGGGCGAGCACCGGGGAGCTGTTTTTT.

This clone has more than one count but fewer than ten. V and J are TRBV7-2 and TRBJ2-7, with 8 bases aligning to TRBD1. CDR3 size: 16 residues. With V trimmed by 5 bases and J by 2 bases, 11 bases remained unmatched. Germline CDR1 is SGHTA and CDR2 is FQGNSA. The CDR3 reads CASSPQGTGGTYEQYF. The DNA of the CDR3 is TGTGCCAGCAGCCCCCAGGGGACAGGAGGTACCTACGAGCAGTACTTC.

This rearrangement joins TRBV6-5 to TRBJ1-5, with D uncertain. The germline CDR1 and CDR2 sequences are MNHEY and SVGAGI. The CDR3 totals 16 residues. V was cut by 0 bases and J by 4 bases, with 13 bases left in between. CDR3 sequence: CASSYSSIDLNQPQHF. DNA for the CDR3: TGTGCCAGCAGTTACTCGAGCATAGACCTAAATCAGCCCCAGCATTTT.

The rearrangement links TRBV28 to TRBJ2-2; D is possibly TRBD1 or TRBD2 (5 bases each). CDR1 and CDR2 from the germline V gene are MDHEN and SYDVKM. The CDR3 covers 15 residues. Trimming left V 6 bases short and J 5 bases short, with 16 bases between. CDR3 sequence reads: CASSPAPWGTGELFF. CDR3 bases: TGTGCCAGCAGCCCCGCTCCTTGGGGGACCGGGGAGCTGTTTTTT.

The V call is TRBV10-2, the J call TRBJ2-7; perhaps TRBD1 as D (5 bases). Trimming took 8 bases from V and 3 from J, leaving 14 bases between them. This CDR3 spans 13 amino acids. CDR1 is WSHSY and CDR2 is SAAADI in the germline V gene. CDR3 bases: TGCGCCAGCGTGCAAAGCAGGGACTACGAGCAGTACTTC. It is translated as CASVQSRDYEQYF.

This clone was found a few times. V usage is TRBV5-1 and J usage is TRBJ1-4, with TRBD1 matching 7 bases. This CDR3 is 15 amino acids long. V lost 4 bases to trimming and J lost 4 bases; unmatched junction nucleotides: 7. CDR1 SGHRS and CDR2 YFSETQ come from the germline V gene. This chain's CDR3 is CASSATGIGNEKLFF. The DNA for the CDR3 is TGCGCCAGCAGCGCGACAGGGATTGGTAATGAAAAACTGTTTTTT.

The chain uses TRBV10-3 and TRBJ1-1; 10 nucleotides agree with TRBD1. Germline V lookup: CDR1 ENHRY, CDR2 SYGVKD. This CDR3 is 16 amino acids long. J gave up 2 bases and V 4 bases, and 7 bases lay outside the gene matches. The CDR3 DNA follows: TGTGCCATCAGTGGAGGGGACAGGGGATTTAACACTGAAGCTTTCTTT. Translated, it gives CAISGGDRGFNTEAFF.

The chain links TRBV4-2 to TRBJ2-5, with D unresolved. This CDR3 has 13 amino acids. The germline CDR1 and CDR2 sequences are LGHNA and YNFKEQ. The ends were cut back, 0 bases at V and 4 bases at J, with 6 bases in the middle. CDR3 sequence (DNA): TGTGCCAGCAGCCAAGATCGGCTAGAGACCCAGTACTTC. Translation gives CASSQDRLETQYF.

The rearrangement links TRBV6-5 to TRBJ2-4; D might be TRBD1 or TRBD2, each matching 5 bases. This CDR3 is 13 amino acids long. V lost 5 bases and J 5 bases, leaving 10 bases between the germline ends. The germline gives CDR1 MNHEY, CDR2 SVGAGI. DNA of the CDR3: TGTGCCAGCAGTGGGACCCGGGAAAACATTCAGTACTTC. Protein product: CASSGTRENIQYF.

The chain combines TRBV18 with TRBJ2-7, with TRBD2 matching over 7 bases. The V segment lost 4 bases and the J segment 4 bases; nucleotides outside the gene matches: 4. CDR1 KGHSH and CDR2 LQKENI come from the germline V gene. This CDR3 has 13 residues. CDR3 region: CASSLVREYEQYF. CDR3 bases: TGTGCCAGCTCACTCGTGCGGGAGTACGAGCAGTACTTC.

The chain uses TRBV2 and TRBJ2-4, with 7 bases aligning to TRBD1. V trimming: 3 bases; J trimming: 4 bases; junction bases outside the gene matches: 6. Germline CDR1 and CDR2: SNHLY and FYNNEI. CDR3 length: 15 amino acids. CDR3 bases: TGTGCCAGCAGTGACGACCGGGACAGAAAAAACATTCAGTACTTC. Translated, it gives CASSDDRDRKNIQYF.